These 7 T cell receptor beta chains were sequenced from one sample in a study of T cell responses to AZD1222 COVID-19 vaccine. Assay used: immunoSEQ multiplex PCR; TCRdb lists only in-frame clones, some missing. The sample records 140,000 or so clones, just under 95% being singletons. The source material was peripheral blood, sampled on day 0 of AZD1222 vaccination. The origin of the receptors is an adult in good health.

The rearrangement joins TRBV28 to TRBJ1-2, with D possibly TRBD1 on 6 matching bases. Germline values: CDR1 MDHEN, CDR2 SYDVKM. CDR3 size: 14 residues. V lost 5 bases and J 4 bases, leaving 14 bases between the germline ends. Here the CDR3 reads CASSRHQGIYGYTF. In DNA form, the CDR3 reads TGTGCCAGCAGTAGACACCAGGGGATCTATGGCTACACCTTC.

The chain couples TRBV4-1 to TRBJ2-7; 14 nucleotides agree with TRBD2. CDR1 is MGHRA, CDR2 YSYEKL, per germline. The CDR3 runs 16 residues. The J segment lost 8 bases and the V segment lost 1 base, leaving 7 bases of the junction unmatched. CDR3 DNA: TGCGCCAGCAGCCAAGGGCCCGGGACTAGCGGGAGAAAGCAGTACTTC. Protein: CASSQGPGTSGRKQYF.

This clone appeared a single time. V usage is TRBV19 and J usage is TRBJ2-1; tentative D call: TRBD2 (6 bases). Germline V gene lookup returns CDR1 LNHDA and CDR2 SQIVND (reference sequence). The length of the CDR3 is 16 residues. V was pared by 6 bases and J by 3 bases, with 18 bases between. The CDR3 nucleotides read TGTGCCAGTAGCATACAACCGGGGGTAGTCTACAATGAGCAGTTCTTC. It codes for CASSIQPGVVYNEQFF. The whole variable domain, filled in from reference TRBV19 and TRBJ2-1, reads DGGITQSPKYLFRKEGQNVTLSCEQNLNHDAMYWYRQDPGQGLRLIYYSQIVNDFQKGDIAEGYSVSREKKESFPLTVTSAQKNPTAFYLCASSIQPGVVYNEQFFGPGTRLTVL.

This CDR3 reads CASSSSPTDTQYF. The CDR3 DNA is TGCGCCAGCAGCTCGTCCCCCACAGATACGCAGTATTTT. The chain is built from TRBV5-1 and TRBJ2-3; no reliable D call. The V end was cut by 3 bases, the J end by 2 bases, with 7 bases between. The length of the CDR3 is 13 residues. Germline V gene lookup returns CDR1 SGHRS and CDR2 YFSETQ.

This clone has a count of ten or more. The chain links TRBV18 to TRBJ1-1, with 7 bases fitting TRBD1. The CDR3 is 12 amino acids. CDR1 and CDR2 (germline): KGHSH, LQKENI. V was clipped by 9 bases and J by 6 bases; unmatched bases: 7. CDR3 DNA sequence: TGTGCCAGGCGACAGGGCGACGCTGAAGCTTTCTTT. This translates into CARRQGDAEAFF.

The chain carries TRBV24-1 and TRBJ2-1; maybe TRBD2 (5 bases). This CDR3 comprises 14 residues. The germline gives CDR1 KGHDR, CDR2 SFDVKD. V lost 7 bases to trimming and J lost 4 bases, with 13 bases between them. As DNA, the CDR3 is TGTGCCACCAGCGAGGGAGAAAGTTACAATGAGCAGTTCTTC. Its translation is CATSEGESYNEQFF.

The chain couples TRBV30 to TRBJ1-3; D is unresolved. The CDR3 loop spans 14 amino acids. Germline CDR1 and CDR2: GTSNPN and SVGIG (reference sequence). V lost 0 bases and J lost 1, with 7 bases in between. The CDR3 is CAWSVLQSGNTIYF. CDR3 in DNA: TGTGCCTGGAGTGTACTACAATCTGGAAACACCATATATTTT.